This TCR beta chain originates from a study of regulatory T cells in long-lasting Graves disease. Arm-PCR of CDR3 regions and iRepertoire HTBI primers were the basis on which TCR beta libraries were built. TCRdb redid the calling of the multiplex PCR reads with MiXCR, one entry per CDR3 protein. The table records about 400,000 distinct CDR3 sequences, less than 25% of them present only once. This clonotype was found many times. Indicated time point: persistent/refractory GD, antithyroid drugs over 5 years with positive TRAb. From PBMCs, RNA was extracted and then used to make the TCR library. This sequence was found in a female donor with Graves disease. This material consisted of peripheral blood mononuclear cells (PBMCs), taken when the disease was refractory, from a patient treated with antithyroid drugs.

The CDR3 DNA reads as TGTGCCAGCAGCTTAGGTTTCAGGGGCAGTGAAAAACTGTTTTTT. This translates into CASSLGFRGSEKLFF. The V and J genes are TRBV7-2 and TRBJ1-4, with D maybe TRBD1 (6 bases). V shed 1 base and J shed 7 bases, with 13 bases lying between them. Looked up from germline, CDR1 is SGHTA and CDR2 is FQGNSA. CDR3 length equals 15 residues.